This TCR beta chain was identified in a study of shared clonotypes between healthy human individuals. Once extracted for a subset, genomic DNA was divided evenly among several immunoSEQ plates. TCRdb's table, derived via immunoSEQ multiplex PCR, lists solely in-frame clones and lacks some. The sample shows about 670,000 clones, approximately 75% of them seen only once. Trimming left V 6 bases short and J 8 bases short, with 10 bases between. Germline V gene data show CDR1 as MNHEY and CDR2 as SMNVEV (reference sequence). The CDR3 is 11 residues long. This receptor was taken from a woman in her thirties in good health. The J gene is TRBJ2-5, the V gene TRBV27; no definite D call. Specimen: memory CD4+ T cells sorted from blood. The sample's subset: CD45RA-negative fraction. The CDR3 loop is CASSTRETQYF. The CDR3 nucleotides are TGTGCCAGCAGCACAAGAGAAACCCAGTACTTC.